This record concerns one T cell receptor (beta chain) sequence. Its cognate antigen is unknown. The protocol was immunoSEQ multiplex PCR, while the TCRdb copy is restricted to in-frame clones and leaves out a portion. Seen here are over 25,000 clones, around 88% observed once, and the top ten hold more than 0.55%. V gave up 4 bases and J gave up 4 bases, with 14 bases separating them. This CDR3 has 13 amino acids. Germline CDR1 SQVTM, CDR2 ANQGSEA. This sample was included in a study of stem cell transplantation in POMP-related autoinflammatory disease. Across the study: Defective thymoproteasomes were hypothesized to impair CD8+ T-cell positive selection.

Overall study results and limits: In PRAID patients, the number of distinct TRB V-J gene pairings was restricted. A trend toward lower repertoire diversity and greater clonality appeared in every analyzed T-cell subset of PRAID patients.

PRAID combined immunodeficiency and autoinflammation. The sample was CD4+ T cells from PBMCs, taken before stem cell transplantation. This chain connects TRBV29-1 to TRBJ2-7; TRBD2 might be the D (5 bases). This TCR was recovered from a human donor with POMP-related autoinflammation and immune dysregulation (PRAID). CDR3 amino acids: CSVGTRATYEQYF. The CDR3 DNA reads as TGCAGCGTTGGGACTCGCGCCACATACGAGCAGTACTTC.